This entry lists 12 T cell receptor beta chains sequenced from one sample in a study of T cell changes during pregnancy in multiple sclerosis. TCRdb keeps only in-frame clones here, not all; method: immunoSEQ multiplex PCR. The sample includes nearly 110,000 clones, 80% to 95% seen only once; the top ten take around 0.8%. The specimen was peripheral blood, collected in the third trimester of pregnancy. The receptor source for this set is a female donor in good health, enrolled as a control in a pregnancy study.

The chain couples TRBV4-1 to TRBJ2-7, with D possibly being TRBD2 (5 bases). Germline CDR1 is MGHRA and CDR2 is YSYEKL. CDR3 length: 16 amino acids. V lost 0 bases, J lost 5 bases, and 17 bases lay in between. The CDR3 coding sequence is TGCGCCAGCAGCCAAGATCCAGGAGGCATCGGCAACGAGCAGTACTTC. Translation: CASSQDPGGIGNEQYF.

CDR3 bases: TGCGCCAGCAGACCTAGCGGGGTAAATGAGCAGTTCTTC. This sequence encodes CASRPSGVNEQFF. This chain uses TRBV5-1 with TRBJ2-1; TRBD2 aligns across 9 bases. Germline trimming cut 5 bases from V and 7 bases from J; bases unmatched to any gene: 4. The V gene's germline CDR1 is SGHRS and CDR2 YFSETQ. The CDR3 totals 13 residues.

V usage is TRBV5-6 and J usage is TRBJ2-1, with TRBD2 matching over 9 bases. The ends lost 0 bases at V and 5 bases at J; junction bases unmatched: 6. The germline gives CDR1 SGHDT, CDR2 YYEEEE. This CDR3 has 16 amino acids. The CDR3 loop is CASSLELAGRDNEQFF. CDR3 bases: TGTGCCAGCAGCTTGGAGCTAGCGGGGAGAGACAATGAGCAGTTCTTC.

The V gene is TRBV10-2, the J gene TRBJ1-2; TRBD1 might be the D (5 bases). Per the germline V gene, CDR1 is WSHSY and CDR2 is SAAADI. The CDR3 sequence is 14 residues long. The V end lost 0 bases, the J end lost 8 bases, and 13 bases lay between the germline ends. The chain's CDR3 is CASSESRQGLGYTF. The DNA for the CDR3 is TGCGCCAGCAGTGAGTCGAGGCAGGGTCTGGGCTACACCTTC.

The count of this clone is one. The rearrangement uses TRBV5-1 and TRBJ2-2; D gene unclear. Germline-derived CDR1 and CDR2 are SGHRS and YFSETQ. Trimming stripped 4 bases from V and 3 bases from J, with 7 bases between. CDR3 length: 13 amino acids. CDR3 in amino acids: CASSEAYTGELFF. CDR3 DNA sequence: TGCGCCAGCAGCGAGGCGTACACCGGGGAGCTGTTTTTT.

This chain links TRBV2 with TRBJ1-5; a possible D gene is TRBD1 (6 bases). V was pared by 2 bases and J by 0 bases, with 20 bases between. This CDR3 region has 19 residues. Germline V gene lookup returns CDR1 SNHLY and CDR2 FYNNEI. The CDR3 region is CASSEWRGRVTYSNQPQHF. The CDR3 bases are TGTGCCAGCAGTGAATGGCGGGGGCGAGTCACTTATAGCAATCAGCCCCAGCATTTT.

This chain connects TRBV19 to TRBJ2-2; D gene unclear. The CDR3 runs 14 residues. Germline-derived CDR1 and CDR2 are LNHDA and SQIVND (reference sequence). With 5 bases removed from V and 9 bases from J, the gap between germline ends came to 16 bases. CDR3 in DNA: TGTGCCAGTAGTGATCGGGTGGGTTTCAGGGAGCTGTTTTTT. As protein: CASSDRVGFRELFF.

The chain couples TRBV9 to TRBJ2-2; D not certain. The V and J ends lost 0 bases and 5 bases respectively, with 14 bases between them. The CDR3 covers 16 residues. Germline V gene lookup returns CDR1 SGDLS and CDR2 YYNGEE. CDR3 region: CASSVDPRTTTGELFF. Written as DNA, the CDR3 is TGTGCCAGCAGCGTAGATCCTCGCACTACAACCGGGGAGCTGTTTTTT.

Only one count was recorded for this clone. CDR3 sequence (DNA): TGTGCCAGCAGCGTTCAGGGAACTGAAGCTTTCTTT. This encodes CASSVQGTEAFF. This rearrangement joins TRBV9 to TRBJ1-1; D might be TRBD1 (5 bases). Germline V gene data show CDR1 as SGDLS and CDR2 as YYNGEE. The CDR3 extends over 12 amino acids. V was pared by 2 bases and J by 5 bases, with 7 bases between.

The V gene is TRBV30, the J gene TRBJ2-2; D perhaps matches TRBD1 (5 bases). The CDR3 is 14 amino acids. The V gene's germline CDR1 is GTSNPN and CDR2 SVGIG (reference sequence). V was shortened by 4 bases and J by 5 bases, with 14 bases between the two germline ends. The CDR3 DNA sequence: TGTGCCTGGACCCGGTCAGGGTTGACCGGGGAGCTGTTTTTT. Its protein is CAWTRSGLTGELFF.

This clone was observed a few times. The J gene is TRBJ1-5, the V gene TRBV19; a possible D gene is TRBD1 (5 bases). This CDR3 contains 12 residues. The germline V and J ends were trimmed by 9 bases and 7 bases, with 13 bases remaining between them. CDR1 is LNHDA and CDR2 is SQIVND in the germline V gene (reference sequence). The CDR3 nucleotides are TGTGCCAGCGGGACTACAGGACAGCCCCAGCATTTT. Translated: CASGTTGQPQHF.

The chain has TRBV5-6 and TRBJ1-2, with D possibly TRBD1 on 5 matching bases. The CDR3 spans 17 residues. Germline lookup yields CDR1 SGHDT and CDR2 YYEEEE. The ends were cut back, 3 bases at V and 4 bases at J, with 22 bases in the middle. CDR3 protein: CASSYRTGTFGGYGYTF. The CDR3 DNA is TGTGCCAGCAGCTATCGGACGGGGACCTTCGGGGGCTATGGCTACACCTTC. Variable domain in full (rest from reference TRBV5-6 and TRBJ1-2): DAGVTQSPTHLIKTRGQQVTLRCSPKSGHDTVSWYQQALGQGPQFIFQYYEEEERQRGNFPDRFSGHQFPNYSSELNVNALLLGDSALYLCASSYRTGTFGGYGYTFGSGTRLTVV.